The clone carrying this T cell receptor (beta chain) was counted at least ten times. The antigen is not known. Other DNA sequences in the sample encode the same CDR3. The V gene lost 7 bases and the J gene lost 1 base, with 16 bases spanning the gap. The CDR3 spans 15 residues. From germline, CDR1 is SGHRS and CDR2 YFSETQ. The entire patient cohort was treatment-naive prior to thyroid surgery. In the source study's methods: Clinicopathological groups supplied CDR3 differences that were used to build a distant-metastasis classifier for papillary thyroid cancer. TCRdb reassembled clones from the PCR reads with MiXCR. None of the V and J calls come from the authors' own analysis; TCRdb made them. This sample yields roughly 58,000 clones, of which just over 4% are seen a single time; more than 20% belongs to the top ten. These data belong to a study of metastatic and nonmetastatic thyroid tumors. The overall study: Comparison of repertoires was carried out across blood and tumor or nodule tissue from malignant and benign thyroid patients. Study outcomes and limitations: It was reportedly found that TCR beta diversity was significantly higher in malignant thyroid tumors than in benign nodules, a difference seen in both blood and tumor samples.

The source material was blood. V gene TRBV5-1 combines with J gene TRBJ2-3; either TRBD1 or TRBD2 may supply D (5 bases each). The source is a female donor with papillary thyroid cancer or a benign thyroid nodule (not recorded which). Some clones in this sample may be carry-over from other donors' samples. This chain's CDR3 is CASGDGWLGTDTQYF. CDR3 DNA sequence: TGCGCCAGCGGGGACGGGTGGCTGGGCACAGATACGCAGTATTTT.